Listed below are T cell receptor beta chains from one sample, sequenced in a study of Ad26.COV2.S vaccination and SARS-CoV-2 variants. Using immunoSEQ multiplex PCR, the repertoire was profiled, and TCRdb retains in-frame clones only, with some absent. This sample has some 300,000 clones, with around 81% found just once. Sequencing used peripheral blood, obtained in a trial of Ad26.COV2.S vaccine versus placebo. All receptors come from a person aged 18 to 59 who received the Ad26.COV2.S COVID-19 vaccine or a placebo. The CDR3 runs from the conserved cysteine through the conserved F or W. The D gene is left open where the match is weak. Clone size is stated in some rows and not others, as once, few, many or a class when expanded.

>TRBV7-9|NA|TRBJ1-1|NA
CASSLGGPGIEAFF
TGTGCCAGCAGCTTAGGGGGCCCGGGAATTGAAGCTTTCTTT
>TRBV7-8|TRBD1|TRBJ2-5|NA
CASTTIGEGQQETQYF
TGTGCCAGCACCACGATCGGTGAGGGACAGCAAGAGACCCAGTACTTC
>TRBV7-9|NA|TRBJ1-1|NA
CASSPRAGGSTEAFF
TGTGCCAGCAGCCCCCGCGCGGGGGGGTCCACTGAAGCTTTCTTT
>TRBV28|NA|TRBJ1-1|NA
CASRPTGFFGGPTEAFF
TGTGCCAGCAGACCCACTGGATTTTTCGGGGGCCCCACTGAAGCTTTCTTT
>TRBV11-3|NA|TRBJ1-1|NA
CASSTWTSKEGAFF
TGTGCCAGCAGCACCTGGACCTCCAAGGAGGGAGCTTTCTTT
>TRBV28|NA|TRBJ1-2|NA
CASSLYDSYGYTF
TGTGCCAGCAGTTTATATGACAGCTATGGCTACACCTTC
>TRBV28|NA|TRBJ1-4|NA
CASSLTQGRGEKLFF
TGTGCCAGCAGTTTGACGCAGGGAAGGGGTGAAAAACTGTTTTTT
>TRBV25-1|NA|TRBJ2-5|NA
CASSPMTGPGETQYF
TGTGCCAGCAGTCCGATGACAGGCCCGGGAGAGACCCAGTACTTC
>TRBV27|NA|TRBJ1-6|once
CASSSYRSSYNSPLHF
TGTGCCAGCAGTTCGTACAGGAGCTCCTATAATTCACCCCTCCACTTT
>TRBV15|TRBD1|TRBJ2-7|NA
CATSRDLPDRGGEQYF
TGTGCCACCAGCAGAGATCTCCCGGACAGGGGGGGGGAGCAGTACTTC
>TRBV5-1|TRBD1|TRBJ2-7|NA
CASSFTDRGTYEQYF
TGCGCCAGCAGCTTTACAGACAGGGGAACCTACGAGCAGTACTTC
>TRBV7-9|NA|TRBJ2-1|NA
CASRGRGPSYNEQFF
TGTGCCAGCAGAGGGAGGGGGCCCTCCTACAATGAGCAGTTCTTC
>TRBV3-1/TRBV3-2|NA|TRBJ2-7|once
CASSHRGIAYEQYF
TGTGCCAGCAGCCACCGGGGGATAGCATACGAGCAGTACTTC
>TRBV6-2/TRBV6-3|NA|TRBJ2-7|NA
CASSQGFEQYF
TGTGCCAGCAGCCAGGGGTTTGAGCAGTACTTC
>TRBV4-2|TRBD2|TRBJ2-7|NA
CASSQDNAGGRVGYEQYF
TGTGCCAGCAGCCAAGACAACGCGGGGGGGCGAGTTGGCTACGAGCAGTACTTC
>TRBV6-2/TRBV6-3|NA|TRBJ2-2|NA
CASSGLGGTGELFF
TGTGCCAGCAGCGGTCTCGGGGGCACCGGGGAGCTGTTTTTT
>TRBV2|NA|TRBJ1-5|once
CASTTGSKPQHF
TGTGCCAGCACGACGGGGTCTAAGCCCCAGCATTTT
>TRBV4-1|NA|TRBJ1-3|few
CASSPGTFSHTIYF
TGCGCCAGCAGCCCCGGGACGTTCTCCCACACCATATATTTT
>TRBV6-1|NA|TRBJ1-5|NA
CASSEGGGWGPQHF
TGTGCCAGCAGTGAAGGGGGGGGTTGGGGGCCCCAGCATTTT
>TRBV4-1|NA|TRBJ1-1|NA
CASSPAGMTEAFF
TGCGCCAGCAGCCCGGCTGGGATGACGGAGGCTTTCTTT
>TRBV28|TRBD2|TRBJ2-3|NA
CASSRPGLAGGSTDTQYF
TGTGCCAGCAGTCGTCCGGGACTAGCGGGGGGGTCAACAGATACGCAGTATTTT
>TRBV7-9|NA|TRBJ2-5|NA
CASSLRGSWEETQYF
TGTGCCAGCAGCTTGAGGGGGTCATGGGAAGAGACCCAGTACTTC
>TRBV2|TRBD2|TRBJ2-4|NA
CASRRTSGGKNIQYF
TGTGCCAGCAGGCGGACTAGCGGGGGAAAAAACATTCAGTACTTC
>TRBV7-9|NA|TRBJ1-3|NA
CASSPKLRTGNTIYF
TGTGCCAGCAGCCCTAAGTTGCGTACTGGAAACACCATATATTTT
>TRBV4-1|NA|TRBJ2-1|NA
CASSGGRGYNEQFF
TGCGCCAGCAGCGGAGGCAGGGGATACAATGAGCAGTTCTTC
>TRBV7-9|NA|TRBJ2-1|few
CASSLRGSSYNEQFF
TGTGCCAGCAGCTTAAGAGGGAGCTCCTACAATGAGCAGTTCTTC
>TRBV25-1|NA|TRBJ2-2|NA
CASSETGRNTGELFF
TGTGCCAGCAGTGAAACAGGGCGAAACACCGGGGAGCTGTTTTTT
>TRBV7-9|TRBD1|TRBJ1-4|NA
CASSFPGQGRFF
TGTGCCAGCAGCTTTCCGGGACAGGGGCGGTTTTTT
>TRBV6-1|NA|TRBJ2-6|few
CASSDDMSVIWSGANVLTF
TGTGCCAGCAGTGACGACATGTCGGTGATCTGGTCTGGGGCCAACGTCCTGACTTTC
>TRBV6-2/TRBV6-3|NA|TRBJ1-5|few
CASSRSPSGNQPQHF
TGTGCCAGCAGTAGGAGCCCCTCGGGCAATCAGCCCCAGCATTTT
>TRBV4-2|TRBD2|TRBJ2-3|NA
CASSQDELAGGLVTDTQYF
TGTGCCAGCAGCCAAGATGAGCTAGCGGGGGGGTTGGTAACAGATACGCAGTATTTT
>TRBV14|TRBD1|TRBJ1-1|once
CASSQQPTGGTEAFF
TGTGCCAGCAGCCAACAACCGACAGGGGGGACTGAAGCTTTCTTT
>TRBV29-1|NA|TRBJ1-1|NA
CSVGGVTEAFF
TGCAGCGTTGGGGGCGTCACTGAAGCTTTCTTT